This T cell receptor beta chain came from a study of T cell responses to AZD1222 COVID-19 vaccine. Across the study: Second-dose timings of about 4 or about 12 weeks were pooled. Study outcomes and limitations: The study found Spike-specific TCR breadth and depth rose after two AZD1222 doses. As reported, nearly half of all spike-specific TCRs target variant regions that are unmutated.

Using immunoSEQ multiplex PCR, the repertoire was profiled, and TCRdb retains in-frame clones only, with some absent. The sample has 110,000 to 150,000 clones, 93% seen once. Points on this clone: Its antigen is still unknown.

V was cut by 0 bases and J by 0 bases, with 8 bases left in between. The CDR3 length is 16 residues. The germline V gene has CDR1 LNHNV and CDR2 YYDKDF (reference sequence). This specimen consisted of peripheral blood, obtained on day 0 of AZD1222 vaccination. This clonotype originated in an adult in good health. The chain joins TRBV15 to TRBJ1-4, with D perhaps TRBD1 (5 bases). The DNA of the CDR3 is TGTGCCACCAGCAGAGATACGGGGGCAACTAATGAAAAACTGTTTTTT. Translating gives CATSRDTGATNEKLFF. The variable domain in full, completed from reference TRBV15 and TRBJ1-4, reads DAMVIQNPRYQVTQFGKPVTLSCSQTLNHNVMYWYQQKSSQAPKLLFHYYDKDFNNEADTPDNFQSRRPNTSFCFLDIRSPGLGDTAMYLCATSRDTGATNEKLFFGSGTQLSVL.